This paragraph reports one T cell receptor (beta chain). TCRdb redid the calling of the RT-PCR reads with MiXCR, one entry per CDR3 protein. The data contain some 960,000 distinct CDR3 sequences, 15% to 20% of them singletons. Trimming took 3 bases from V and 9 from J, leaving 17 bases between them. The CDR3 extends over 15 amino acids. Germline CDR1 is KGHSH and CDR2 is LQKENI. This specimen comes from a study of patients and donors after allogeneic stem cell transplantation. Sequences were obtained from blood, either unsorted or a sorted T cell fraction (not recorded which). The chain joins TRBV18 to TRBJ1-4; D is ambiguous. The receptor was isolated from a human donor who was either an allogeneic HSCT recipient or a stem cell or donor lymphocyte infusion donor (not recorded which). It is not recorded whose cells these are; they may come from a transplant donor. Here the CDR3 DNA reads TGTGCCAGCTCACCGTCGGCGGTTGGCCTGAAAAAACTGTTTTTT. Its translation is CASSPSAVGLKKLFF.